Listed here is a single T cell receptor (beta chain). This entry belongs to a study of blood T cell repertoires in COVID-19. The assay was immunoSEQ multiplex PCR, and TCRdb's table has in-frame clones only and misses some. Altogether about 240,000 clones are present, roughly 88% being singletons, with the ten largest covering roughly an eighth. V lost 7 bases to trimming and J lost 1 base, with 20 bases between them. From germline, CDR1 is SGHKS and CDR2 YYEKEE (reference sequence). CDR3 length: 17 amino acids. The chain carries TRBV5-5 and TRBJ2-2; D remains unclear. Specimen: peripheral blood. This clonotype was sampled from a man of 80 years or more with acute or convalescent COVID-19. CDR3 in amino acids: CASALHPIVRNTGELFF. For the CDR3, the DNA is TGTGCCAGCGCCCTTCATCCGATAGTCCGGAACACCGGGGAGCTGTTTTTT. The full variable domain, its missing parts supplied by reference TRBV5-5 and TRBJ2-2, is DAGVTQSPTHLIKTRGQQVTLRCSPISGHKSVSWYQQVLGQGPQFIFQYYEKEERGRGNFPDRFSARQFPNYSSELNVNALLLGDSALYLCASALHPIVRNTGELFFGEGSRLTVL.